This entry is about one T cell receptor beta chain. What it recognizes is unknown. Repertoires were generated with immunoSEQ multiplex PCR, while TCRdb's copy carries only in-frame clones and drops some. The repertoire holds around 25,000 clones, around 76% seen once, with roughly 12% in the top ten. The CDR3 contains 15 residues. V lost 7 bases and J lost 10, with 20 bases in between. Germline V lookup: CDR1 MNHEY, CDR2 SVGAGI. Unexposed donor CD4+ T cells date from 2011-2018, before the COVID-19 pandemic. The cells were cultured for about ten days before CD4+ T cells were isolated. The data were obtained in a study of CD4 T cells in relation to SARS-CoV-2 and coronaviruses.

The chain links TRBV6-5 to TRBJ1-6; TRBD1 might be the D (6 bases). This TCR came from a human donor in good health. Sequencing was carried out using CD4+ T cells from PBMCs, cultured in vitro. DNA of the CDR3: TGTGCCAGCACCGCGAGGGGGGAAGGGAGATCACCCCTCCACTTT. Encoded protein: CASTARGEGRSPLHF.